The clone carrying this T cell receptor (beta chain) is labeled medium-sized. Its antigen is unknown. This CDR3 has 18 amino acids. The germline gives CDR1 SGDLS, CDR2 YYNGEE. Losses at the gene ends were 3 bases for V and 4 bases for J; bases not matched to a gene: 6. Assay used: immunoSEQ multiplex PCR; TCRdb lists only in-frame clones, some missing. The sample contains about 2,200 clones, around a quarter of which appear only once. The sample belongs to a study of T cells in localized non-small cell lung cancer. Study conclusions and caveats: Heterogeneity remains possible, as sequencing covered one tumor region only. Appearance in adjacent lung was seen for a median around 55 of the top 100 tumor clones. Uninvolved adjacent lung had higher T cell clonality than tumor and all other tissues.

The clonotype was recovered from a man aged 40-75 years with stage III lung adenocarcinoma. This chain connects TRBV9 to TRBJ2-2; 16 nucleotides agree with TRBD2. The sequenced sample was lung tumor tissue, obtained before any cancer treatment. This chain's CDR3 is CASSAGLAGGPGTGELFF. The CDR3 region has the DNA TGTGCCAGCAGCGCGGGACTAGCGGGGGGGCCAGGCACCGGGGAGCTGTTTTTT.